This TCR beta chain was recorded in a study of Ad26.COV2.S vaccination and SARS-CoV-2 variants. The wider study: A participant enrolled in the COV1001 Ad26.COV2.S trial arm provided the sample.

Noted treatment: around 19 received Ad26.COV2.S at low or high dose, single or two shots; 5 received placebo; per-sample allocation not given. Each sample was drawn 63 days after the first injection (of vaccine or placebo). Germline CDR1 and CDR2: MDHEN and SYDVKM. The CDR3 length is 13 residues. TCRdb's table, derived via immunoSEQ multiplex PCR, lists solely in-frame clones and lacks some. The data show about 400,000 clones, with roughly 90% seen just once and around 2% held by the top ten. The source of this sequence is a person aged 18-60 years who received the Ad26.COV2.S COVID-19 vaccine or a placebo. The chain uses TRBV28 and TRBJ2-1, with D possibly being TRBD2 (6 bases). Source: peripheral blood, taken in a trial of Ad26.COV2.S vaccine versus placebo. The CDR3 protein is CASGTGHRGGQFF. CDR3 bases: TGTGCTTCCGGGACTGGGCATCGAGGCGGGCAGTTCTTC.